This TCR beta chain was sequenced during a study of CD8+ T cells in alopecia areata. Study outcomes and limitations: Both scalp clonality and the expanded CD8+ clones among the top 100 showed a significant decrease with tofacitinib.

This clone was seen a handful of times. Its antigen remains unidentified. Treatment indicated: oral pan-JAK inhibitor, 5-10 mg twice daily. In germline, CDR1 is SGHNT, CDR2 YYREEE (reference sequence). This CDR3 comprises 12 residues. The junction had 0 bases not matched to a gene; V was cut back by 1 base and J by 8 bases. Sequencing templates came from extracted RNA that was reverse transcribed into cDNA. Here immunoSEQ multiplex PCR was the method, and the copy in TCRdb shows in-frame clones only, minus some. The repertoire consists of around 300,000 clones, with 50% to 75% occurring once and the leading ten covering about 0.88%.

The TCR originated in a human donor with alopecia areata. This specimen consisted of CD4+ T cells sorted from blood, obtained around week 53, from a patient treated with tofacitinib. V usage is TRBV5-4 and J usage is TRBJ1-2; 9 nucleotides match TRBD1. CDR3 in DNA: TGTGCCAGCAGCTTGACAGGGGGCGGCTACACCTTC. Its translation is CASSLTGGGYTF.